A single sample is the source of the 21 T cell receptor beta chains below, sequenced in a study of control samples from healthy donors and cancer patients. Clones were sequenced by immunoSEQ multiplex PCR, and TCRdb holds only the in-frame ones, with some missing. The profile shows roughly 170,000 clones, around 93% of them singletons. Input material: blood. Receptors originate from a man between 18 and 35 years old in good health.

The CDR3 DNA reads TGCGCCAGCAGCTTGGCGGGGGGGAGCACAGATACGCAGTATTTT. This sequence encodes CASSLAGGSTDTQYF. The chain has TRBV5-1 and TRBJ2-3, with 8 positions matching TRBD2. V was clipped by 0 bases and J by 0 bases; unmatched bases: 0. CDR1 is SGHRS and CDR2 is YFSETQ in the germline V gene. CDR3 length: 15 amino acids.

The chain joins TRBV18 to TRBJ1-1; 7 nucleotides match TRBD1. This CDR3 region has 14 residues. The V gene's germline CDR1 is KGHSH and CDR2 LQKENI. V lost 3 bases, J lost 0 bases, and 1 base stayed unmatched. The CDR3 nucleotides are TGTGCCAGCTCACCGGGACAGCTGAACACTGAAGCTTTCTTT. Translated: CASSPGQLNTEAFF.

The rearrangement joins TRBV12-3 or TRBV12-4 to TRBJ2-5; D ambiguous. This CDR3 is 13 amino acids long. The V end was cut by 6 bases, the J end by 2 bases, with 10 bases between. Here the CDR3 DNA reads TGTGCCAGCAGACGCACAGAACAAGAGACCCAGTACTTC. Translated: CASRRTEQETQYF.

The CDR3 nucleotides are TGTGCCAGTAATCAACAGGGCGCTAACTATGGCTACACCTTC. Protein product: CASNQQGANYGYTF. The chain carries TRBV19 and TRBJ1-2; tentatively, D is TRBD1 (6 bases). This CDR3 is 14 amino acids long. V was pared by 7 bases and J by 0 bases, with 12 bases between. From germline, CDR1 is LNHDA and CDR2 SQIVND (reference sequence).

The rearrangement joins TRBV10-3 to TRBJ1-3; D unresolved. Germline V gives CDR1 ENHRY, CDR2 SYGVKD. V dropped 2 bases and J dropped 1 base, with 6 bases sitting between them. CDR3 length: 14 residues. CDR3 in DNA: TGTGCCATCAGTGAGATGGGGTCTGGAAACACCATATATTTT. Translated: CAISEMGSGNTIYF.

V is TRBV30 and J is TRBJ1-1; D is possibly TRBD1 (6 bases). From germline, CDR1 is GTSNPN and CDR2 SVGIG (reference sequence). The CDR3 contains 14 residues. V lost 3 bases and J 1 base, leaving 12 bases between the germline ends. The CDR3 DNA sequence: TGTGCCTGGAGGAGGGGGGGACCGAACACTGAAGCTTTCTTT. Residues: CAWRRGGPNTEAFF. Full variable domain (rest looked up from reference TRBV30 and TRBJ1-1): SQTIHQWPATLVQPVGSPLSLECTVEGTSNPNLYWYRQAAGRGLQLLFYSVGIGQISSEVPQNLSASRPQDRQFILSSKKLLLSDSGFYLCAWRRGGPNTEAFFGQGTRLTVV.

The rearrangement uses TRBV4-1 and TRBJ2-7, with 10 bases identical to TRBD2. The CDR3 length is 17 residues. V was pared by 1 base and J by 2 bases, with 8 bases of the junction left unmatched. In germline, CDR1 is MGHRA, CDR2 YSYEKL. CDR3 coding DNA: TGCGCCAGCAGCCAAGGGGGCCCCAGCGGGGGGGCCTACGAGCAGTACTTC. Translating gives CASSQGGPSGGAYEQYF.

The chain joins TRBV27 to TRBJ1-1; D is unresolved. Trimming shortened V by 0 bases and J by 5 bases, and 7 bases separated the two germline ends. The CDR3 is made up of 13 amino acids. The germline gives CDR1 MNHEY, CDR2 SMNVEV (reference sequence). CDR3 bases: TGTGCCAGCAGTTTATCTCGTAGGACTGAAGCTTTCTTT. Protein product: CASSLSRRTEAFF.

CDR3 bases: TGTGCCAGCAGACCTTATGTCCCAGCCTATGGCTACACCTTC. Amino acid sequence: CASRPYVPAYGYTF. The chain combines TRBV6-5 with TRBJ1-2, with no clear D. Germline CDR1 MNHEY, CDR2 SVGAGI. V shed 6 bases and J shed 4 bases, with 15 bases lying between them. The CDR3 has 14 amino acids.

This rearrangement joins TRBV7-9 to TRBJ1-2; D ambiguous. The CDR3 runs to 15 residues. Trimming took 2 bases from V and 5 from J, leaving 15 bases between them. CDR1 is SEHNR, CDR2 FQNEAQ, per germline (reference sequence). CDR3: CASSLNEWREYGYTF. In DNA form, the CDR3 reads TGTGCCAGCAGCTTAAATGAATGGCGAGAATATGGCTACACCTTC.

A remark on this clone: Other nucleotide sequences in the sample specify the same CDR3. The rearrangement joins TRBV5-4 to TRBJ1-2; D is possibly TRBD1 (5 bases). V lost 10 bases and J 4 bases, leaving 17 bases between the germline ends. The CDR3 spans 13 residues. Germline CDR1 SGHNT, CDR2 YYREEE (reference sequence). The CDR3 is CAQMREGLYGYTF. CDR3 coding DNA: TGTGCCCAAATGAGGGAGGGGCTCTATGGCTACACCTTC.

The rearrangement joins TRBV6-5 to TRBJ1-5; 8 positions agree with TRBD1. This CDR3 spans 14 amino acids. The germline CDR1 and CDR2 sequences are MNHEY and SVGAGI. Trimming cost V 0 bases and J 6 bases; bases outside gene matches: 1. As DNA, the CDR3 is TGTGCCAGCAGTTACTCGACAGGGGCTCAGCCCCAGCATTTT. It yields the protein CASSYSTGAQPQHF.

This clone is a singleton in its sample. The chain links TRBV9 to TRBJ2-5, with TRBD1 matching 7 bases. V shed 3 bases, J shed 5 bases, and the junction held 7 bases outside the gene matches. Germline V gene sequence: CDR1 SGDLS, CDR2 YYNGEE. This CDR3 contains 14 residues. CDR3 protein: CASSGYSQGETQYF. In DNA, the CDR3 is TGTGCCAGCAGCGGCTACTCACAGGGGGAGACCCAGTACTTC.

The gene calls are TRBV18 and TRBJ1-1, with D perhaps TRBD1 (6 bases). V was clipped by 4 bases and J by 5 bases, with 11 bases between them. CDR1 and CDR2 (germline): KGHSH, LQKENI. This CDR3 is 13 amino acids long. Written as DNA, the CDR3 is TGTGCCAGCTCACACTCCGGGACAACTGAAGCTTTCTTT. Amino acid sequence: CASSHSGTTEAFF.

The rearrangement uses TRBV7-2 and TRBJ1-2, with 9 bases lining up with TRBD1. This CDR3 contains 15 residues. Per the germline V gene, CDR1 is SGHTA and CDR2 is FQGNSA. The V segment lost 1 base and the J segment 7 bases; nucleotides outside the gene matches: 7. The chain's CDR3 is CASSLETQGAAGYTF. CDR3 sequence (DNA): TGTGCCAGCAGCTTAGAAACACAGGGGGCCGCTGGCTACACCTTC.

V gene TRBV7-9 combines with J gene TRBJ1-1; D is uncertain. V was pared by 5 bases and J by 0 bases, with 7 bases between. Germline assignment: CDR1 SEHNR and CDR2 FQNEAQ (reference sequence). CDR3 size: 13 residues. The CDR3 loop is CASSLPMNTEAFF. The CDR3 DNA follows: TGTGCCAGCAGCCTACCGATGAACACTGAAGCTTTCTTT.

The chain employs TRBV19 and TRBJ2-2, with D hard to call. Trimming took off 7 bases at V and 0 bases at J, with 9 bases between the two ends. The CDR3 contains 14 residues. The germline CDR1 and CDR2 sequences are LNHDA and SQIVND (reference sequence). CDR3 protein: CASNKGANTGELFF. For the CDR3, the DNA is TGTGCCAGTAACAAGGGCGCGAACACCGGGGAGCTGTTTTTT.

J is TRBJ2-1 and V is TRBV4-2, with a possible D match to TRBD2 (6 bases). The germline V gene has CDR1 LGHNA and CDR2 YNFKEQ. This CDR3 spans 18 amino acids. V lost 0 bases and J lost 7, with 22 bases in between. The DNA of the CDR3 is TGTGCCAGCAGCCAAGAGTGGAGGGAAAGAGGCAGCGTAAATGAGCAGTTCTTC. As protein: CASSQEWRERGSVNEQFF.

This chain uses TRBV3-1 (or the pseudogene TRBV3-2) with TRBJ1-5; D may be TRBD1 (5 bases). The CDR3 sequence is 14 residues long. CDR1 and CDR2 (germline): LGHDT, YNNKEL (reference sequence). The V and J ends lost 2 bases and 11 bases respectively, with 16 bases between them. Written as DNA, the CDR3 is TGTGCCAGCAGCCAATCGTGGGGGTTTGGTGCCCAGCATTTT. This gives the protein CASSQSWGFGAQHF.

This chain connects TRBV28 to TRBJ1-5; 7 nucleotides match TRBD1. This CDR3 is 15 amino acids long. Trimming took 8 bases from V and 7 from J; bases not matched to a gene: 14. CDR1 MDHEN and CDR2 SYDVKM come from the germline V gene. DNA for the CDR3: TGTGCCAGCGGCTATCCAGGGGGGCGGTGGCAGCCCCAGCATTTT. Translated: CASGYPGGRWQPQHF.

V is TRBV20-1 and J is TRBJ1-3; no clear D. The CDR3 contains 11 residues. V lost 2 bases, J lost 3 bases, and 2 bases lay in between. The V gene's germline CDR1 is DFQATT and CDR2 SNEGSKA (reference sequence). The CDR3 loop is CSARIGNTIYF. The DNA for the CDR3 is TGCAGTGCTAGAATTGGAAACACCATATATTTT.